One and the same sample provided the 9 T cell receptor beta chains below, sequenced in a study of T cell responses to AZD1222 COVID-19 vaccine. The repertoire was sequenced with immunoSEQ multiplex PCR; TCRdb's copy has only in-frame clones and lacks some. The table records about 120,000 clones, 70% to 90% of them present only once. The starting material was peripheral blood, obtained on day 0 of AZD1222 vaccination. Receptors were obtained from an adult in good health.

This rearrangement joins TRBV4-2 to TRBJ2-3; TRBD1 matches at 7 bases. CDR1 is LGHNA and CDR2 is YNFKEQ in the germline V gene. This CDR3 comprises 17 residues. The V and J ends lost 0 bases and 4 bases, in that order; junction bases with no gene match: 10. CDR3 in DNA: TGTGCCAGCAGCCAAGAAATCAGACAGGGTGGTCCAGATACGCAGTATTTT. Protein product: CASSQEIRQGGPDTQYF.

This chain uses TRBV30 with TRBJ1-1, with D hard to call. The V gene's germline CDR1 is GTSNPN and CDR2 SVGIG (reference sequence). This CDR3 spans 12 amino acids. V dropped 1 base and J dropped 4 bases, with 7 bases sitting between them. For the CDR3, the DNA is TGTGCCTGGAGTGCAGGAGTCACTGAAGCTTTCTTT. Translating it yields CAWSAGVTEAFF.

The rearrangement uses TRBV12-5 and TRBJ1-6; TRBD1 might be the D (6 bases). V was clipped by 6 bases and J by 5 bases, with 11 bases between them. Per germline, CDR1 LGHNT and CDR2 FRNRAP. CDR3 length: 14 amino acids. The CDR3 reads CASGRPGDNSPLHF. CDR3 coding DNA: TGTGCTAGTGGCCGACCAGGGGATAATTCACCCCTCCACTTT.

J is TRBJ1-1 and V is TRBV7-3, with D maybe TRBD1 (6 bases). This CDR3 spans 14 amino acids. Germline V gene sequence: CDR1 SGHTA, CDR2 FQGTGA. V was clipped by 4 bases and J by 4 bases, with 13 bases between them. The CDR3 region has the DNA TGTGCCAGCAGCTCCGGTCGAGGGGGCACTGAAGCTTTCTTT. Protein: CASSSGRGGTEAFF.

J is TRBJ1-5 and V is TRBV10-2; D unclear. The germline gives CDR1 WSHSY, CDR2 SAAADI. The length of the CDR3 is 12 residues. V was pared by 6 bases and J by 0 bases, with 3 bases between. Here the CDR3 reads CASRDSNQPQHF. CDR3 nucleotides: TGCGCCAGCAGAGATAGCAATCAGCCCCAGCATTTT.

V gene TRBV28 combines with J gene TRBJ2-7; a possible D gene is TRBD1 (5 bases). Germline-derived CDR1 and CDR2 are MDHEN and SYDVKM. Trimming took off 7 bases at V and 6 bases at J, with 22 bases between the two ends. The CDR3 is 15 residues long. Here the CDR3 reads CASTPYNQGFGEQYF. DNA for the CDR3: TGTGCCAGCACTCCGTATAACCAGGGTTTTGGCGAGCAGTACTTC.

The table lists this clone with a count of one. V gene TRBV29-1 combines with J gene TRBJ2-1; D is tentatively TRBD1 or TRBD2 (5 bases each). The CDR3 has 13 amino acids. V lost 7 bases and J 10 bases, leaving 20 bases between the germline ends. The germline CDR1 and CDR2 sequences are SQVTM and ANQGSEA. CDR3 residues: CSAEGTDTQEQFF. The CDR3 DNA sequence: TGCAGCGCCGAGGGGACCGACACACAGGAGCAGTTCTTC.

The CDR3 DNA reads as TGTGCCAGCAGCTCCATAGCGGGAGGCTCCTACGAGCAGTACTTC. This gives the protein CASSSIAGGSYEQYF. V usage is TRBV7-2 and J usage is TRBJ2-7, with 10 bases fitting TRBD2. This CDR3 is 15 amino acids long. CDR1 and CDR2 (germline): SGHTA, FQGNSA. V was clipped by 4 bases and J by 0 bases; unmatched bases: 3. Filled out from reference TRBV7-2 and TRBJ2-7, the complete variable domain reads GAGVSQSPSNKVTEKGKDVELRCDPISGHTALYWYRQSLGQGLEFLIYFQGNSAPDKSGLPSDRFSAERTGGSVSTLTIQRTQQEDSAVYLCASSSIAGGSYEQYFGPGTRLTVT.

The V call is TRBV4-2, the J call TRBJ2-6, with D hard to call. There are 15 residues in the CDR3. Germline V gene lookup returns CDR1 LGHNA and CDR2 YNFKEQ. The V and J ends lost 1 base and 0 bases respectively, with 4 bases between them. The CDR3 loop reads CASSQASSGANVLTF. DNA for the CDR3: TGTGCCAGCAGCCAAGCCTCCTCTGGGGCCAACGTCCTGACTTTC.